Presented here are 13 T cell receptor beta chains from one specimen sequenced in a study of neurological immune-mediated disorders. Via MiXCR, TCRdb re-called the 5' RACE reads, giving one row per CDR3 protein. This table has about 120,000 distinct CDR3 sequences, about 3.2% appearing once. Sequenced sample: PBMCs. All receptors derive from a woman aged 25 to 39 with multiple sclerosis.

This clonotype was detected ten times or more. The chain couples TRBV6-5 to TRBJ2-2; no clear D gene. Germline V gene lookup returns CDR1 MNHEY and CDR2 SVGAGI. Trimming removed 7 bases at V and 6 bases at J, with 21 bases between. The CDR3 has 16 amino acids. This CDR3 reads CASTQVGRIQSGELFF. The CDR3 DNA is TGTGCCAGCACCCAAGTGGGCCGGATTCAATCCGGGGAGCTGTTTTTT.

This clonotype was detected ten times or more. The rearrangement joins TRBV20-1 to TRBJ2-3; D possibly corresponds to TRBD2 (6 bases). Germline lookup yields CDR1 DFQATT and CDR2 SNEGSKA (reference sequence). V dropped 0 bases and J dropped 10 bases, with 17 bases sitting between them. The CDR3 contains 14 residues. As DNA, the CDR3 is TGCAGTGCTAGAGAAGACCAGGGCGGGGTATCGCAGTATTTT. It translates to CSAREDQGGVSQYF.

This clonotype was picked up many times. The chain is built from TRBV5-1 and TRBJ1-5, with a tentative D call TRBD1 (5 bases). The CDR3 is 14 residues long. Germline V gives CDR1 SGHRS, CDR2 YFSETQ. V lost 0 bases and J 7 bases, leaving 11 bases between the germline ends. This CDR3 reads CASSLDPGDQPQHF. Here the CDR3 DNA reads TGCGCCAGCAGCTTGGATCCGGGGGACCAGCCCCAGCATTTT.

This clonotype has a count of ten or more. The CDR3 coding sequence is TGCGCCAGCGGCCTAAAACCGTCAAGCTACGAGCAGTACTTC. Translation: CASGLKPSSYEQYF. The chain combines TRBV5-1 with TRBJ2-7; D call uncertain. Trimming cost V 7 bases and J 3 bases, with 17 bases left between them. Germline CDR1 and CDR2: SGHRS and YFSETQ. This CDR3 region has 14 residues. The full variable domain, with the rest looked up from reference TRBV5-1 and TRBJ2-7, is KAGVTQTPRYLIKTRGQQVTLSCSPISGHRSVSWYQQTPGQGLQFLFEYFSETQRNKGNFPGRFSGRQFSNSRSEMNVSTLELGDSALYLCASGLKPSSYEQYFGPGTRLTVT.

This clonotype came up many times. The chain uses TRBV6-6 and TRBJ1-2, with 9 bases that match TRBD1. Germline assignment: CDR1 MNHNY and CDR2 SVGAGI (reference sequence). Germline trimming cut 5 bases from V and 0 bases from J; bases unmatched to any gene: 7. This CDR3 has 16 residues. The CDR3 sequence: CASSQDRGSPNYGYTF. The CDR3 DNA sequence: TGTGCCAGCAGTCAAGACAGGGGGTCCCCTAACTATGGCTACACCTTC.

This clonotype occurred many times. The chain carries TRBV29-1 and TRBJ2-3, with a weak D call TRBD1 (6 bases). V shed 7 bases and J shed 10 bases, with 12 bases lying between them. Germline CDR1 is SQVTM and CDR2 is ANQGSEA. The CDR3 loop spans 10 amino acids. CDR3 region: CSAVKGAQYF. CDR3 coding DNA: TGCAGCGCAGTGAAGGGGGCGCAGTATTTT.

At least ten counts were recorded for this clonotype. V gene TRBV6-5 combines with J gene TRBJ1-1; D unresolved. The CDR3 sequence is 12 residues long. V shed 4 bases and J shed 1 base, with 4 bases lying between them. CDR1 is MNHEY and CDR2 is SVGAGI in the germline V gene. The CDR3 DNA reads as TGTGCCAGCAGTTCACAGAACACTGAAGCTTTCTTT. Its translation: CASSSQNTEAFF.

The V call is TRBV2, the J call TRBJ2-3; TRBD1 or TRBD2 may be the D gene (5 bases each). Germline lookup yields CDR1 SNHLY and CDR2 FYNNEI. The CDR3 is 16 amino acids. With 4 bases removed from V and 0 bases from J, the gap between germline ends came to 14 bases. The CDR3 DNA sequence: TGTGCCAGCAGTGGTTTGGTCGGGGCTAGCACAGATACGCAGTATTTT. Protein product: CASSGLVGASTDTQYF.

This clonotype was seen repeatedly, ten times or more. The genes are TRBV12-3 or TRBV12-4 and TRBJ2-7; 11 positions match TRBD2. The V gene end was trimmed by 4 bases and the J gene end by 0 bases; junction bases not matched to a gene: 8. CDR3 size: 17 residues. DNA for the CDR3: TGTGCCAGCAGTTCGGCTAGCGGGGGGTACCTCTCCTACGAGCAGTACTTC. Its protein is CASSSASGGYLSYEQYF.

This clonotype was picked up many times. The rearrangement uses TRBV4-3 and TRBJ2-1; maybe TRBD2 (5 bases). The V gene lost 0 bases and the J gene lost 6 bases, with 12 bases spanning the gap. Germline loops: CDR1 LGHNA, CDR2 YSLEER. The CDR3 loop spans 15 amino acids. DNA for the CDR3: TGCGCCAGCAGCCAAGATTGGAGTAGCGTCAATGAGCAGTTCTTC. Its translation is CASSQDWSSVNEQFF.

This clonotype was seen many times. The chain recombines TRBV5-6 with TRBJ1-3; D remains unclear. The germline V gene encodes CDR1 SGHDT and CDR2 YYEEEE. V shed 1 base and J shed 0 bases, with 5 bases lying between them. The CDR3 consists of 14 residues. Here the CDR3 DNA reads TGTGCCAGCAGCTTGCAGTTCTCTGGAAACACCATATATTTT. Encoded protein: CASSLQFSGNTIYF. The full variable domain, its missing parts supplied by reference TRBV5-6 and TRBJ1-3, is DAGVTQSPTHLIKTRGQQVTLRCSPKSGHDTVSWYQQALGQGPQFIFQYYEEEERQRGNFPDRFSGHQFPNYSSELNVNALLLGDSALYLCASSLQFSGNTIYFGEGSWLTVV.

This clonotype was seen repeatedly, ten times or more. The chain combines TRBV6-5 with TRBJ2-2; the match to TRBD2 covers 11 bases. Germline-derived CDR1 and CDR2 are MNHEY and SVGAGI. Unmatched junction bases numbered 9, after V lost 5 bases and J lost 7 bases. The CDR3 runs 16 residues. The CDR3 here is CASSHVAGGPFGELFF. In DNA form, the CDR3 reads TGTGCCAGCAGTCATGTAGCGGGGGGGCCCTTCGGGGAGCTGTTTTTT.

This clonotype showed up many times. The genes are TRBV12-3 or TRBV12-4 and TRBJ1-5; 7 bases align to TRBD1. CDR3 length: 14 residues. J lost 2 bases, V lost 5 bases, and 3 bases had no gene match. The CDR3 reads CASSEGQRNQPQHF. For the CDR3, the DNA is TGTGCCAGCAGTGAGGGACAGCGCAATCAGCCCCAGCATTTT.